This is a list of T cell receptor beta chains from one sample in a study of chemoradiotherapy in HPV16-positive cancers. Sequenced by immunoSEQ multiplex PCR; TCRdb stores in-frame clones only, minus some. The data show under 15,000 clones, about 81% seen once. The material was obtained from a patient who underwent chemoradiotherapy. All receptors come from a human donor with HPV-associated anogenital cancer. The conserved cysteine and the conserved F or W are not part of the CDR3 here.

V: TRBV30
length: 14
CDR3: AWHQGVGAPGNTIY

V: TRBV30
length: 12
CDR3: AWSHGGVDHEQY

V: TRBV6-5
length: 11
CDR3: ASSTRTGDGYT

V: TRBV6-5
length: 11
CDR3: ASRAQENTEAF

V: TRBV29-1
length: 9
CDR3: SVTIAYEQY

V: TRBV30
length: 8
CDR3: AWSRNTIY

V: TRBV7-9
length: 12
CDR3: ASIVWGSRETQY

V: TRBV9
length: 12
CDR3: ASSGDLWDQPQH

V: TRBV5-1
length: 10
CDR3: ASYDRNNEQF

V: TRBV5-6
length: 13
CDR3: ASSPGWGNNQPQH

V: TRBV7-8
length: 12
CDR3: ASRLQGLAYEQY

V: TRBV28
length: 20
CDR3: ASSLRQGSVRKRLALSYEQY

V: TRBV4-2
length: 15
CDR3: ASSQGDRGGSNQPQH

V: TRBV19
length: 13
CDR3: ASSILPGQGYGYT

V: TRBV6-1
length: 13
CDR3: ASSQGPSSGNTIY

V: TRBV5-6
length: 11
CDR3: ASSPTGRYEQY

V: TRBV6-5
length: 10
CDR3: ASSRGNSPLH

V: TRBV4-1
length: 14
CDR3: ASSQVAGQGLDTQY

V: TRBV30
length: 11
CDR3: AWSVRSNQPQH

V: TRBV9
length: 12
CDR3: ASSAGALNQPQH

V: TRBV2
length: 13
CDR3: ASREIQAIRYEQY

V: TRBV15
length: 11
CDR3: ATSRVDSYEQY

V: TRBV7-8
length: 11
CDR3: ASSLGITDTQY

V: TRBV10-3
length: 12
CDR3: AISESRRGNTIY

V: TRBV30
length: 13
CDR3: AWSGQGLNTGELF

V: TRBV4-2
length: 12
CDR3: ASSHRDSQETQY

V: TRBV9
length: 12
CDR3: ASSVGLGSETQY

V: TRBV5-1
length: 12
CDR3: ASSSQGRYEKLF

V: TRBV5-4
length: 14
CDR3: ASSLGGSNFQETQY

V: TRBV5-8
length: 13
CDR3: ASSLVGGWYNEQF

V: TRBV19
length: 9
CDR3: ASSTDIFQH

V: TRBV11-2
length: 14
CDR3: ASSLPPAGTTGELF

V: TRBV6-4
length: 11
CDR3: ASSPGQNEKLF

V: TRBV7-3
length: 12
CDR3: ASSSTGGDTEAF

V: TRBV19
length: 13
CDR3: ASSTGQAANYGYT

V: TRBV5-1
length: 12
CDR3: ASSLAGEGDTQY

V: TRBV7-9
length: 12
CDR3: ASSLNREQEGYT

V: TRBV7-3
length: 12
CDR3: ASSLGGTNYEQY

V: TRBV30
length: 11
CDR3: AWSRDEPYEQY

V: TRBV11-2
length: 11
CDR3: ASSLSGKYGYT

V: TRBV5-1
length: 12
CDR3: ASSLDRSNTEAF

V: TRBV2
length: 11
CDR3: ASSGSGHGELF

V: TRBV5-5
length: 11
CDR3: ASTPQGYYGYT

V: TRBV7-9
length: 12
CDR3: ASSPSLQGPPLH

V: TRBV30
length: 12
CDR3: AWSDGLANEKLF

V: TRBV5-5
length: 11
CDR3: ASSLALYNEQF

V: TRBV5-1
length: 11
CDR3: ASSLALAREQF

V: TRBV7-2
length: 10
CDR3: ASSHPNGQPL